This record concerns one TCR beta chain sequence. Antigen: not known. TCRdb independently ran MiXCR on the reads; one entry per CDR3 protein. Of about 470,000 distinct CDR3 sequences in the sample, about 44% were seen once. This record comes from a study of T cell repertoires in cytomegalovirus infection. Whole-study context: Public TCR beta signatures indicated both CMV infection and matching HLA type.

Whole-study findings and limits: In two of eight donors, the top clonotype was HLA-C-restricted CMV-specific. Carriage of CMV together with the relevant HLA was identifiable through cumulative public TCR beta family frequency.

This sequence originates from a human donor in good health (CMV status not recorded). Some clones in this sample may be carry-over from other donors' samples. The specimen was cultured PBMCs, collected from culture after CMV antigen stimulation.

The CDR3 coding sequence is TGTGCCAGCGGGGGCGCCTACTACGAGCAGTACTTC. Amino acid sequence: CASGGAYYEQYF. The chain couples TRBV27 to TRBJ2-7, with D perhaps TRBD1 (6 bases). This CDR3 region has 12 residues. Germline V gives CDR1 MNHEY, CDR2 SMNVEV (reference sequence). V lost 8 bases, J lost 3 bases, and 11 bases lay in between.